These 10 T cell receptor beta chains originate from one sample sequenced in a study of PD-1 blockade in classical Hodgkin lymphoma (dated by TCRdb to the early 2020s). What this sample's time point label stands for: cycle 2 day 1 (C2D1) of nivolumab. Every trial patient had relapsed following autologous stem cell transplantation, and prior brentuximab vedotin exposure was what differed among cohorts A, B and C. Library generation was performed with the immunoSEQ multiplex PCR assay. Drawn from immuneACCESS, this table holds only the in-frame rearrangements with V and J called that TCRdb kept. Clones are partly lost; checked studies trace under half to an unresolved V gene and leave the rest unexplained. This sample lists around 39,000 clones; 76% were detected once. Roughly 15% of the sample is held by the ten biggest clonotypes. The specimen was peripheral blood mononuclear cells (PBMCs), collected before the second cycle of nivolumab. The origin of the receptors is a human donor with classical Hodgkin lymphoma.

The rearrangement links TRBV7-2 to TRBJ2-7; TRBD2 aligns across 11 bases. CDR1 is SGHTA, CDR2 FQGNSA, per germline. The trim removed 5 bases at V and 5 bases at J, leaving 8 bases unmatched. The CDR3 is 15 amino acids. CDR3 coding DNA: TGTGCCAGCAGCCGAGGACTAGCGGGTGGCGACGAGCAGTACTTC. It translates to CASSRGLAGGDEQYF.

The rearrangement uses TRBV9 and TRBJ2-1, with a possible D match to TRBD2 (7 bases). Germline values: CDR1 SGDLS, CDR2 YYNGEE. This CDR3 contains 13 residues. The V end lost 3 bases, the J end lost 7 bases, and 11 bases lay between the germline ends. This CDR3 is CASSAGGRNEQFF. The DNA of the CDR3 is TGTGCCAGCAGCGCCGGGGGGCGGAATGAGCAGTTCTTC.

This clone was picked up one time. The CDR3 reads CASSFTRNTGELFF. CDR3 nucleotides: TGTGCCAGCAGCTTTACTAGGAACACCGGGGAGCTGTTTTTT. The V call is TRBV5-6, the J call TRBJ2-2; D is perhaps TRBD2 (5 bases). This CDR3 spans 14 amino acids. Trimming stripped 2 bases from V and 1 base from J, with 6 bases between. CDR1 SGHDT and CDR2 YYEEEE come from the germline V gene. The full variable domain, in which reference TRBV5-6 and TRBJ2-2 provide the parts outside the CDR3, is DAGVTQSPTHLIKTRGQQVTLRCSPKSGHDTVSWYQQALGQGPQFIFQYYEEEERQRGNFPDRFSGHQFPNYSSELNVNALLLGDSALYLCASSFTRNTGELFFGEGSRLTVL.

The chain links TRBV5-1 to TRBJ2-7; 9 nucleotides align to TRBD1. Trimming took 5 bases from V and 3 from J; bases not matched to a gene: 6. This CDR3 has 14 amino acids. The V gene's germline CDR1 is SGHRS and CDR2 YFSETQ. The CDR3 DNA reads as TGCGCCAGCAGTGGACAGGGGAGGGACTACGAGCAGTACTTC. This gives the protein CASSGQGRDYEQYF.

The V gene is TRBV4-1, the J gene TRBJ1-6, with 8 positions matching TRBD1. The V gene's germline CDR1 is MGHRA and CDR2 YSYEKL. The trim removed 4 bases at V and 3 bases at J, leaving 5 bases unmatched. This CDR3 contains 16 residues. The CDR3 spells CASSPSGQGYNSPLHF. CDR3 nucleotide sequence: TGCGCCAGCAGCCCATCCGGACAGGGCTATAATTCACCCCTCCACTTT.

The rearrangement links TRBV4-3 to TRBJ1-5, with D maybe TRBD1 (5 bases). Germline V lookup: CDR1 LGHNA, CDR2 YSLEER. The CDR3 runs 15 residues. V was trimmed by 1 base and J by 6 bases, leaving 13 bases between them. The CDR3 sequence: CASSQAMGRVQPQHF. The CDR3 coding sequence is TGCGCCAGCAGCCAAGCAATGGGGCGCGTTCAGCCCCAGCATTTT.

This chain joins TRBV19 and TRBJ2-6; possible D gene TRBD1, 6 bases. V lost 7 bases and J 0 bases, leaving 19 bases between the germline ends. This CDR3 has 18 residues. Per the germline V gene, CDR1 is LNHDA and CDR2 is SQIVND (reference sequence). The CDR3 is CASTSPGHNPSGANVLTF. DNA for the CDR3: TGTGCCAGTACCTCACCGGGACACAACCCCTCTGGGGCCAACGTCCTGACTTTC. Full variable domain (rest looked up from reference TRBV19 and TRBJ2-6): DGGITQSPKYLFRKEGQNVTLSCEQNLNHDAMYWYRQDPGQGLRLIYYSQIVNDFQKGDIAEGYSVSREKKESFPLTVTSAQKNPTAFYLCASTSPGHNPSGANVLTFGAGSRLTVL.

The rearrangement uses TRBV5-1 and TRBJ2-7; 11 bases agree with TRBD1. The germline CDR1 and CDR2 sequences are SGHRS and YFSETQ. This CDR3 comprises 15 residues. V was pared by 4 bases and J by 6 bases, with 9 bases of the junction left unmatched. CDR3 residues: CASSRTGGAMREQYF. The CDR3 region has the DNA TGCGCCAGCAGCAGGACAGGGGGCGCGATGCGCGAGCAGTACTTC.

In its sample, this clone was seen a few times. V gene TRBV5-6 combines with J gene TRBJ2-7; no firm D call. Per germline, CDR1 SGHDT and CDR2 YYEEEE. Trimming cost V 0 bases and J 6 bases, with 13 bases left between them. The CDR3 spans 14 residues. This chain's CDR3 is CASSLDLRGFEQYF. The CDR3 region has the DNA TGTGCCAGCAGCTTGGACTTACGTGGGTTCGAGCAGTACTTC.

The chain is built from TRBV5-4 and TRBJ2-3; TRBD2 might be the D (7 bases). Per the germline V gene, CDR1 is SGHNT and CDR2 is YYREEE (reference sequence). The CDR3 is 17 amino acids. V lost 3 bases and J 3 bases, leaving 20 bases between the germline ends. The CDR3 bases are TGTGCCAGCAGCTCCCCGGGGGGCCCGGAGGGGACAGATACGCAGTATTTT. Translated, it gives CASSSPGGPEGTDTQYF.